This entry lists 30 T cell receptor beta chains sequenced from one sample in a study of T-cell reconstitution after alpha-beta-depleted transplantation in children. Unique molecular identifiers were built into the TCRbeta library. Via MiXCR, TCRdb re-called the PCR reads, giving one row per CDR3 protein. The table includes approximately 85,000 distinct CDR3 sequences, around 16% detected once. The input for sequencing was PBMCs, mostly from graft donor cells, taken 180 days after TCRalphabeta/CD19-depleted stem cell transplant. These receptors originate from a male patient aged 2 to 9 who had a stem cell transplant for acute lymphoblastic leukemia, so the T cells may come from the graft donor.

Only a few counts were recorded for this clonotype. The rearrangement uses TRBV5-5 and TRBJ2-1; a weak D match, TRBD1 (6 bases). Germline CDR1 and CDR2: SGHKS and YYEKEE (reference sequence). The CDR3 extends over 15 amino acids. Between the trimmed V and J ends, which lost 4 bases and 7 bases, there was a span of 18 bases. For the CDR3, the DNA is TGTGCCAGCAGCCCTTGGGCAGGGGCCCGGAATGAGCAGTTCTTC. This codes for CASSPWAGARNEQFF.

This clonotype was counted only a few times. The chain couples TRBV27 to TRBJ1-2; D perhaps matches TRBD1 (5 bases). The germline V gene encodes CDR1 MNHEY and CDR2 SMNVEV (reference sequence). V was clipped by 8 bases and J by 3 bases, with 13 bases between them. The CDR3 covers 13 residues. CDR3 protein: CASSPGPYYGYTF. CDR3 DNA: TGTGCCAGCTCACCGGGACCTTACTATGGCTACACCTTC.

This chain uses TRBV5-1 with TRBJ1-5; weak D call: TRBD1 (5 bases). The length of the CDR3 is 16 residues. Germline V gives CDR1 SGHRS, CDR2 YFSETQ. The V and J ends lost 0 bases and 5 bases respectively, with 15 bases between them. CDR3 DNA: TGCGCCAGCAGCTTGGGTGGACACCGAGGCGATCAGCCCCAGCATTTT. This encodes CASSLGGHRGDQPQHF.

This clonotype has a handful of counts. The chain employs TRBV7-6 and TRBJ2-5; D could derive from TRBD1 or TRBD2 (6 bases each). Trimming stripped 1 base from V and 5 bases from J, with 14 bases between. Germline CDR1 is SGHVS and CDR2 is FNYEAQ. The CDR3 runs to 15 residues. The CDR3 nucleotides are TGTGCCAGCAGCTTAGATGGGGGGCAGGGGGAGACCCAGTACTTC. It specifies CASSLDGGQGETQYF. Using reference TRBV7-6 and TRBJ2-5 for the parts outside the CDR3, the full variable domain is GAGVSQSPRYKVTKRGQDVALRCDPISGHVSLYWYRQALGQGPEFLTYFNYEAQQDKSGLPNDRFSAERPEGSISTLTIQRTEQRDSAMYRCASSLDGGQGETQYFGPGTRLLVL.

The sample holds a few counts of this clonotype. The chain uses TRBV5-1 and TRBJ2-7; D is possibly TRBD1 or TRBD2 (6 bases each). Germline loops: CDR1 SGHRS, CDR2 YFSETQ. The V end was cut by 0 bases, the J end by 5 bases, with 15 bases between. The CDR3 runs 15 residues. The chain's CDR3 is CASSLEGGSGHEQYF. The CDR3 nucleotides are TGCGCCAGCAGCTTGGAAGGGGGGAGTGGCCACGAGCAGTACTTC.

This clonotype turned up a few times. This chain links TRBV7-6 with TRBJ1-1; 9 nucleotides align to TRBD1. The V gene end was trimmed by 0 bases and the J gene end by 2 bases; junction bases not matched to a gene: 4. The germline V gene encodes CDR1 SGHVS and CDR2 FNYEAQ. The CDR3 runs to 16 residues. DNA for the CDR3: TGTGCCAGCAGCTTAGCTGGGACAGGGAGAAACACTGAAGCTTTCTTT. It translates to CASSLAGTGRNTEAFF. Based on the CDR3 plus reference TRBV7-6 and TRBJ1-1, the full variable domain is GAGVSQSPRYKVTKRGQDVALRCDPISGHVSLYWYRQALGQGPEFLTYFNYEAQQDKSGLPNDRFSAERPEGSISTLTIQRTEQRDSAMYRCASSLAGTGRNTEAFFGQGTRLTVV.

V is TRBV3-1 and J is TRBJ2-3; D is uncertain. This CDR3 contains 16 residues. Germline V gene sequence: CDR1 LGHDT, CDR2 YNNKEL (reference sequence). V was pared by 4 bases and J by 1 base, with 15 bases between. CDR3 in amino acids: CASSPLERLGTDTQYF. In DNA, the CDR3 is TGTGCCAGCAGCCCTCTAGAAAGGTTGGGCACAGATACGCAGTATTTT.

This clonotype was detected many times. V and J are TRBV7-2 and TRBJ2-5; 9 nucleotides match TRBD2. The CDR3 loop spans 16 amino acids. The V gene end was trimmed by 5 bases and the J gene end by 2 bases; junction bases not matched to a gene: 9. Germline CDR1 SGHTA, CDR2 FQGNSA. The CDR3 spells CASSRLWRGGQETQYF. In nucleotides, the CDR3 is TGTGCCAGCAGCCGGTTGTGGCGGGGGGGACAAGAGACCCAGTACTTC.

The V and J genes are TRBV20-1 and TRBJ2-3, with D uncertain. CDR3 size: 12 residues. V was pared by 5 bases and J by 5 bases, with 11 bases between. The germline gives CDR1 DFQATT, CDR2 SNEGSKA (reference sequence). Here the CDR3 reads CSAGNLKDTQYF. The CDR3 DNA reads as TGCAGTGCTGGGAACCTAAAAGATACGCAGTATTTT.

Only a few counts were recorded for this clonotype. The J gene is TRBJ2-7, the V gene TRBV9; D gene ambiguous. Germline loops: CDR1 SGDLS, CDR2 YYNGEE. The length of the CDR3 is 12 residues. V was clipped by 4 bases and J by 3 bases, with 8 bases between them. The CDR3 is CASSSDRYEQYF. DNA for the CDR3: TGTGCCAGCAGCTCCGACCGCTACGAGCAGTACTTC.

The table lists this clonotype with a few counts. The chain recombines TRBV3-1 with TRBJ2-1; D might be TRBD2 (7 bases). CDR3 size: 14 residues. Germline V CDR1 and CDR2: LGHDT, YNNKEL (reference sequence). V gave up 5 bases and J gave up 10 bases, with 18 bases separating them. The CDR3 sequence: CASSTSRGAEEQFF. The CDR3 region has the DNA TGTGCCAGCAGCACGTCTCGGGGGGCCGAAGAGCAGTTCTTC.

This clonotype has a handful of counts. The rearrangement joins TRBV11-1 to TRBJ2-7; 10 nucleotides agree with TRBD1. Germline CDR1 is SGHAT and CDR2 is FQDESV (reference sequence). The CDR3 totals 14 residues. Trimming cost V 5 bases and J 3 bases; bases outside gene matches: 4. Here the CDR3 reads CASSRQGANYEQYF. CDR3 DNA sequence: TGTGCCAGCAGCAGACAGGGGGCTAACTACGAGCAGTACTTC.

The chain joins TRBV4-2 to TRBJ2-7; TRBD1 agrees at 7 bases. This CDR3 is 13 amino acids long. Germline V CDR1 and CDR2: LGHNA, YNFKEQ. The V gene end was trimmed by 6 bases and the J gene end by 5 bases; junction bases not matched to a gene: 7. The CDR3 loop is CASSPGQLDEQYF. Here the CDR3 DNA reads TGTGCCAGCAGTCCGGGACAGCTCGACGAGCAGTACTTC.

V is TRBV7-2 and J is TRBJ2-1; 8 bases match TRBD2. With 4 bases clipped from V and 8 bases from J, the junction kept 13 bases outside the gene matches. Looked up from germline, CDR1 is SGHTA and CDR2 is FQGNSA. The CDR3 extends over 16 amino acids. CDR3: CASSSAGREEHDEQFF. CDR3 nucleotide sequence: TGTGCCAGCAGCTCTGCAGGGCGGGAGGAACACGATGAGCAGTTCTTC.

Ten or more counts support this clonotype. This chain joins TRBV12-3 or TRBV12-4 and TRBJ1-4; 7 positions match TRBD1. V shed 5 bases and J 3 bases; nucleotides not matched to a gene: 6. The CDR3 has 15 amino acids. The CDR3 loop reads CASSPEGAANEKLFF. CDR3 coding DNA: TGTGCCAGCAGTCCTGAGGGGGCTGCTAATGAAAAACTGTTTTTT.

This clonotype was observed many times. The V gene is TRBV3-1, the J gene TRBJ2-1, with D hard to call. The CDR3 runs 14 residues. Germline CDR1 LGHDT, CDR2 YNNKEL (reference sequence). V dropped 1 base and J dropped 9 bases, with 13 bases sitting between them. CDR3: CASSQALQAIEQFF. CDR3 bases: TGTGCCAGCAGCCAAGCCTTGCAGGCGATTGAGCAGTTCTTC.

In its sample, this clonotype was seen a few times. This chain joins TRBV2 and TRBJ2-3; possibly TRBD1 for D (5 bases). CDR3 length: 14 amino acids. Germline V gene data show CDR1 as SNHLY and CDR2 as FYNNEI. V was cut by 9 bases and J by 3 bases, with 16 bases left in between. Written as DNA, the CDR3 is TGTGCCAGAAGGGAACTTAGGGGAACAGATACGCAGTATTTT. It yields the protein CARRELRGTDTQYF.

In its sample, this clonotype was seen a few times. This sequence joins TRBV2 and TRBJ2-4; no clear D gene. The CDR3 has 11 residues. The V gene lost 6 bases and the J gene lost 5 bases, with 5 bases spanning the gap. Germline V gives CDR1 SNHLY, CDR2 FYNNEI. CDR3 sequence reads: CASRFQNIQYF. The CDR3 bases are TGTGCCAGCAGGTTTCAAAACATTCAGTACTTC.

The chain links TRBV5-1 to TRBJ2-5, with a tentative D call TRBD1 (5 bases). CDR3 length equals 15 residues. The V gene's germline CDR1 is SGHRS and CDR2 YFSETQ. V gave up 0 bases and J gave up 0 bases, with 9 bases separating them. CDR3 amino acids: CASSLGQSYQETQYF. DNA of the CDR3: TGCGCCAGCAGCTTGGGACAGTCGTACCAAGAGACCCAGTACTTC.

The chain couples TRBV10-3 to TRBJ1-3, with D hard to call. V lost 6 bases and J lost 4, with 7 bases in between. CDR3 size: 12 residues. CDR1 and CDR2 from the germline V gene are ENHRY and SYGVKD. The DNA for the CDR3 is TGTGCCATCAGCTATTCGGGAAACACCATATATTTT. Its translation is CAISYSGNTIYF.

The V call is TRBV6-2 or TRBV6-3, the J call TRBJ1-1, with D perhaps matching TRBD1 (5 bases). The CDR3 contains 19 residues. V was shortened by 4 bases and J by 3 bases, with 27 bases between the two germline ends. CDR1 and CDR2 from the germline V gene are MNHEY and SVGEGT. CDR3 DNA: TGTGCCAGCAGTTTCGACCCTCGGCTGGGGACCGCGAGGGACACTGAAGCTTTCTTT. Amino acids: CASSFDPRLGTARDTEAFF.

This clonotype occurred a few times. This chain links TRBV29-1 with TRBJ2-1; D unresolved. The CDR3 has 11 amino acids. Germline V gene data show CDR1 as SQVTM and CDR2 as ANQGSEA. V was clipped by 5 bases and J by 9 bases, with 11 bases between them. This CDR3 is CSVPPIFEQFF. CDR3 DNA: TGCAGCGTTCCCCCGATTTTTGAGCAGTTCTTC.

This clonotype was observed a few times. The V and J genes are TRBV6-6 and TRBJ2-3; D not resolved. The CDR3 is 13 amino acids. Trimming removed 1 base from V and 4 bases from J, with 6 bases in between. Germline V CDR1 and CDR2: MNHNY, SVGAGI (reference sequence). The CDR3 sequence: CASSYFRADTQYF. Here the CDR3 DNA reads TGTGCCAGCAGTTACTTCCGCGCAGATACGCAGTATTTT.

This clonotype was counted between two and nine times. This chain connects TRBV20-1 to TRBJ1-1; a weak D match, TRBD1 (6 bases). Germline CDR1 DFQATT, CDR2 SNEGSKA (reference sequence). This CDR3 has 14 amino acids. Trimming removed 4 bases from V and 0 bases from J, with 12 bases in between. CDR3: CSATRGPMNTEAFF. CDR3 in DNA: TGCAGTGCTACCCGGGGGCCGATGAACACTGAAGCTTTCTTT.

The chain carries TRBV5-1 and TRBJ2-1, with D tentatively TRBD1 or TRBD2 (5 bases each). Germline V gives CDR1 SGHRS, CDR2 YFSETQ. Trimming pared 0 bases from V and 4 bases from J, leaving 8 bases between. This CDR3 is built from 14 residues. The CDR3 is CASSLVWGYNEQFF. CDR3 bases: TGCGCCAGCAGCTTGGTTTGGGGGTACAATGAGCAGTTCTTC.

The chain joins TRBV5-1 to TRBJ2-6; 9 bases are shared with TRBD1. Germline CDR1 and CDR2: SGHRS and YFSETQ. The junction had 9 bases not matched to a gene; V was cut back by 7 bases and J by 1 base. The CDR3 loop spans 17 amino acids. CDR3 nucleotides: TGCGCCAGCTCCGCCGGGACAGGGTCGTCTGGGGCCAACGTCCTGACTTTC. This codes for CASSAGTGSSGANVLTF.

This clonotype was picked up a small number of times. The chain couples TRBV13 to TRBJ2-7; D is undetermined. The V and J ends lost 4 bases and 3 bases respectively, with 10 bases between them. Per the germline V gene, CDR1 is PRHDT and CDR2 is FYEKMQ (reference sequence). The CDR3 loop spans 13 amino acids. CDR3 coding DNA: TGTGCCAGCAGCTCTCGGTCGGGCTACGAGCAGTACTTC. This encodes CASSSRSGYEQYF.

This chain connects TRBV12-3 or TRBV12-4 to TRBJ2-1; D gene uncertain. V was trimmed by 6 bases and J by 6 bases, leaving 9 bases between them. This CDR3 comprises 12 residues. The CDR3: CASRVSANEQFF. Here the CDR3 DNA reads TGTGCCAGCAGGGTGTCAGCCAATGAGCAGTTCTTC.

The gene calls are TRBV4-3 and TRBJ2-2, with 15 nucleotides matching TRBD2. The CDR3 is made up of 17 amino acids. Germline trimming cut 5 bases from V and 4 bases from J; bases unmatched to any gene: 5. In germline, CDR1 is LGHNA, CDR2 YSLEER. CDR3: CASSRTSGGASTGELFF. CDR3 coding DNA: TGCGCCAGCAGCAGGACTAGCGGGGGGGCATCCACCGGGGAGCTGTTTTTT.

This clonotype came up many times. This chain connects TRBV5-1 to TRBJ2-7; TRBD2 is a possible D gene (5 bases). V was trimmed by 0 bases and J by 5 bases, leaving 15 bases between them. Per the germline V gene, CDR1 is SGHRS and CDR2 is YFSETQ. The CDR3 is 15 residues long. This CDR3 is CASSLGDRGINEQYF. Here the CDR3 DNA reads TGCGCCAGCAGCTTGGGCGATCGGGGAATCAACGAGCAGTACTTC.